Reported below is one TCR beta chain. Its specificity is not known. This CDR3 has 13 amino acids. V shed 5 bases and J 6 bases; nucleotides not matched to a gene: 4. TCRdb fed the reads into MiXCR, producing one record per CDR3 protein. The sample gives tens of thousands of distinct CDR3 sequences, 20% to 25% of which show up once; 70% to 90% is in the top ten. This entry comes from a study of T cell repertoires in cytomegalovirus infection. Study-wide context: From public TCR beta signatures came an indication of both CMV infection and matching HLA type.

Whole-study results and caveats: The study found HLA-C-restricted CMV-specific TCR beta clonotypes dominating the ex vivo response. Summed frequency of shared TCR beta families picked out CMV carriers who also had the relevant HLA.

The genes are TRBV12-3 or TRBV12-4 and TRBJ2-3; 8 bases map to TRBD2. Here the sequenced sample was CD8+ T cells from cultured PBMCs, taken from culture after CMV antigen stimulation. The source is a human donor in good health (CMV status not recorded). Some clones in this sample may be carry-over from other donors' samples. CDR3 in DNA: TGTGCCAGCAGTATATCTAGCGGGGATACGCAGTATTTT. It translates to CASSISSGDTQYF.